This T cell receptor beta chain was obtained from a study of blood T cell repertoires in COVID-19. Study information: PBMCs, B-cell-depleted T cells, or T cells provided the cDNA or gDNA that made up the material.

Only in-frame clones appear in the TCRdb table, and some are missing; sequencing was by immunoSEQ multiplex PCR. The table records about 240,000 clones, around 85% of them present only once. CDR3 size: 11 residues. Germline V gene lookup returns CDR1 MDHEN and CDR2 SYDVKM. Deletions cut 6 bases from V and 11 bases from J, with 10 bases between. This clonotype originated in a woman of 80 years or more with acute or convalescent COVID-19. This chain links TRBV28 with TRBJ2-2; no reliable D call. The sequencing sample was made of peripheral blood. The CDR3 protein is CASSAPRELFF. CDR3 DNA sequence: TGTGCCAGCAGCGCCCCGAGAGAGCTGTTTTTT. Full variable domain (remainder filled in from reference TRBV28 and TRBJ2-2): DVKVTQSSRYLVKRTGEKVFLECVQDMDHENMFWYRQDPGLGLRLIYFSYDVKMKEKGDIPEGYSVSREKKERFSLILESASTNQTSMYLCASSAPRELFFGEGSRLTVL.